This T cell receptor (beta chain) was sequenced during a study of T cell responses to AZD1222 COVID-19 vaccine. CDR3 length: 15 amino acids. The germline V gene has CDR1 SGHRS and CDR2 YFSETQ. Between the trimmed V and J ends, which lost 0 bases and 5 bases, there was a span of 14 bases. This table comes from immunoSEQ multiplex PCR, and its TCRdb copy is limited to in-frame clones, with some not included. The repertoire holds approximately 140,000 clones, with 90% as singletons. Here the sequenced sample was peripheral blood, taken on day 0 of AZD1222 vaccination. The chain joins TRBV5-1 to TRBJ2-5, with D maybe TRBD2 (6 bases). The sequence derives from an adult in good health. The CDR3 region has the DNA TGCGCCAGCAGCTTGGTCGGTGCTAGCGTGGAGACCCAGTACTTC. Its translation is CASSLVGASVETQYF. The variable domain in full, completed from reference TRBV5-1 and TRBJ2-5, reads KAGVTQTPRYLIKTRGQQVTLSCSPISGHRSVSWYQQTPGQGLQFLFEYFSETQRNKGNFPGRFSGRQFSNSRSEMNVSTLELGDSALYLCASSLVGASVETQYFGPGTRLLVL.